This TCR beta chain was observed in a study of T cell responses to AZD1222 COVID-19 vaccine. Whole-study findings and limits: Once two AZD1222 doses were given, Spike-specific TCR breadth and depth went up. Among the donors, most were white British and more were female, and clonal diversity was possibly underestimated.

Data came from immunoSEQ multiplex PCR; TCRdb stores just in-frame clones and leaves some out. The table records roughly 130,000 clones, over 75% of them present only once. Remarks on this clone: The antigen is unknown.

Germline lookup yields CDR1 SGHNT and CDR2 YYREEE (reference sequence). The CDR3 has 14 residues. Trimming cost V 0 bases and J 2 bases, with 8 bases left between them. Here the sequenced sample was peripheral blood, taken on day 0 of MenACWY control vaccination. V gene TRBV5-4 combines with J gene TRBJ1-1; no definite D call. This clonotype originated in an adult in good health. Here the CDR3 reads CASSLAGYNTEAFF. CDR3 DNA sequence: TGTGCCAGCAGCTTGGCGGGCTACAACACTGAAGCTTTCTTT.